These 23 T cell receptor beta chains came from one sample sequenced in a study of control samples from healthy donors and cancer patients. Using immunoSEQ multiplex PCR, the repertoire was profiled, and TCRdb retains in-frame clones only, with some absent. The sample has some 130,000 clones; roughly 92% are singletons. The sample taken for sequencing was blood. The receptors derive from a man under 40 in good health.

The CDR3 nucleotides read TGTGCCAGCAGTCGGGGAACTAGTCGCTACGAGCAGTACTTC. It is translated as CASSRGTSRYEQYF. The chain employs TRBV7-9 and TRBJ2-7, with D possibly TRBD2 on 5 matching bases. The ends were cut back, 6 bases at V and 3 bases at J, with 15 bases in the middle. Germline CDR1 reads SEHNR; CDR2 reads FQNEAQ (reference sequence). The CDR3 totals 14 residues.

The chain joins TRBV28 to TRBJ1-2, with 7 bases fitting TRBD1. The CDR3 totals 17 residues. J lost 3 bases, V lost 3 bases, and 13 bases had no gene match. The germline V gene has CDR1 MDHEN and CDR2 SYDVKM. The CDR3 region is CASSFREEGAGHYGYTF. The CDR3 DNA reads TGTGCCAGCAGTTTCCGCGAGGAGGGGGCGGGACACTATGGCTACACCTTC.

J is TRBJ2-7 and V is TRBV11-2; D is undetermined. The CDR3 spans 14 residues. With 1 base removed from V and 7 bases from J, the gap between germline ends came to 14 bases. Germline loops: CDR1 SGHAT, CDR2 FQNNGV. CDR3 coding DNA: TGTGCCAGCAGCTTAGGTTTCTGGGCGGATGAGCAGTACTTC. It codes for CASSLGFWADEQYF.

The chain combines TRBV5-4 with TRBJ2-7; 10 nucleotides line up with TRBD2. Trimming at V came to 4 bases and at J to 5 bases, leaving 9 bases not matched to a gene. The CDR3 has 15 amino acids. Germline lookup yields CDR1 SGHNT and CDR2 YYREEE (reference sequence). CDR3 in DNA: TGTGCCAGCAGCCAAAAACTAGCGGGAATGAACGAGCAGTACTTC. Amino acids: CASSQKLAGMNEQYF. The full variable domain, with the rest looked up from reference TRBV5-4 and TRBJ2-7, is ETGVTQSPTHLIKTRGQQVTLRCSSQSGHNTVSWYQQALGQGPQFIFQYYREEENGRGNFPPRFSGLQFPNYSSELNVNALELDDSALYLCASSQKLAGMNEQYFGPGTRLTVT.

Concerning this clone: Germline is not matched at one junction end, which may reflect a read error. The J gene is TRBJ2-1, the V gene TRBV7-7; 9 bases line up with TRBD2. CDR1 and CDR2 (germline): SSHAT, FNYEAQ (reference sequence). The CDR3 has 13 residues. The CDR3 loop is CASSRREGNEQFF. CDR3 coding DNA: TGTGCTAGCAGCAGGCGGGAGGGCAATGAGCAGTTCTTC.

The rearrangement links TRBV2 to TRBJ2-3; D perhaps matches TRBD2 (6 bases). This CDR3 has 14 amino acids. The germline V gene has CDR1 SNHLY and CDR2 FYNNEI. V lost 3 bases and J lost 8, with 15 bases in between. DNA of the CDR3: TGTGCCAGCAGTGACCGGGACTTACACGTTACGCAGTATTTT. This codes for CASSDRDLHVTQYF.

This chain links TRBV15 with TRBJ1-1; 10 nucleotides agree with TRBD1. The CDR3 loop spans 15 amino acids. V lost 3 bases, J lost 4 bases, and 5 bases stayed unmatched. Germline values: CDR1 LNHNV, CDR2 YYDKDF (reference sequence). In DNA, the CDR3 is TGTGCCACCAGCAGTAGGACAGGGGGAGGCACTGAAGCTTTCTTT. It yields the protein CATSSRTGGGTEAFF.

The gene calls are TRBV29-1 and TRBJ1-4; 9 bases are a match to TRBD1. Germline CDR1 reads SQVTM; CDR2 reads ANQGSEA. The trim removed 7 bases at V and 7 bases at J, leaving 7 bases unmatched. There are 13 residues in the CDR3. This chain's CDR3 is CSARQGVGEKLFF. CDR3 in DNA: TGCAGCGCCCGACAGGGGGTGGGTGAAAAACTGTTTTTT.

This rearrangement joins TRBV6-5 to TRBJ2-1; 9 bases are shared with TRBD2. With V trimmed by 6 bases and J by 3 bases, 3 bases remained unmatched. In germline, CDR1 is MNHEY, CDR2 SVGAGI. The CDR3 covers 14 residues. CDR3 loop: CASSQAGGYNEQFF. The CDR3 DNA follows: TGTGCCAGCAGCCAAGCGGGAGGCTACAATGAGCAGTTCTTC.

This chain links TRBV6-6 with TRBJ1-4; D is unclear. V gave up 0 bases and J gave up 4 bases, with 6 bases separating them. The germline gives CDR1 MNHNY, CDR2 SVGAGI (reference sequence). The CDR3 spans 14 residues. DNA for the CDR3: TGTGCCAGCAGTTACTCACGGGTTAATGAAAAACTGTTTTTT. Its protein is CASSYSRVNEKLFF.

The CDR3 region is CASSLSFRTTGEQYF. CDR3 bases: TGTGCCAGCAGTTTATCATTTCGGACGACGGGCGAGCAGTACTTC. This chain links TRBV27 with TRBJ2-7; D is unresolved. The CDR3 runs to 15 residues. In germline, CDR1 is MNHEY, CDR2 SMNVEV (reference sequence). V lost 0 bases to trimming and J lost 6 bases, with 15 bases between them.

This clone occurred once. The chain combines TRBV28 with TRBJ2-7; D is undetermined. Trimming shortened V by 2 bases and J by 3 bases, and 5 bases separated the two germline ends. CDR1 and CDR2 from the germline V gene are MDHEN and SYDVKM. The CDR3 loop spans 12 amino acids. CDR3 residues: CASSLNSYEQYF. DNA for the CDR3: TGTGCCAGCAGTTTAAACAGCTACGAGCAGTACTTC.

The chain recombines TRBV2 with TRBJ2-2; tentative D call: TRBD2 (7 bases). The CDR3 is 14 amino acids. V gave up 6 bases and J gave up 4 bases, with 12 bases separating them. Germline lookup yields CDR1 SNHLY and CDR2 FYNNEI. The CDR3 region is CASSGGRVTGELFF. CDR3 sequence (DNA): TGTGCCAGCAGCGGGGGGCGGGTCACCGGGGAGCTGTTTTTT.

This clone is a singleton in its sample. This sequence joins TRBV18 and TRBJ2-7; 11 bases map to TRBD2. In germline, CDR1 is KGHSH, CDR2 LQKENI. Trimming cost V 2 bases and J 3 bases; bases outside gene matches: 6. The CDR3 has 16 amino acids. The CDR3 nucleotides are TGTGCCAGCTCACCAGGCGGGACTAGCGGAGTCTACGAGCAGTACTTC. It is translated as CASSPGGTSGVYEQYF.

The genes are TRBV6-5 and TRBJ1-2; TRBD1 might be the D (5 bases). The ends were cut back, 2 bases at V and 3 bases at J, with 10 bases in the middle. CDR1 and CDR2 (germline): MNHEY, SVGAGI. The CDR3 contains 14 residues. The CDR3 protein is CASSYRQRDYGYTF. Here the CDR3 DNA reads TGTGCCAGCAGTTACAGACAGAGAGACTATGGCTACACCTTC.

The rearrangement uses TRBV27 and TRBJ1-1, with D possibly matching TRBD1 (6 bases). The V end lost 1 base, the J end lost 1 base, and 7 bases lay between the germline ends. CDR3 length equals 14 residues. Germline-derived CDR1 and CDR2 are MNHEY and SMNVEV (reference sequence). CDR3 protein: CASSLLGGNTEAFF. The CDR3 DNA is TGTGCCAGCAGTTTATTAGGGGGGAACACTGAAGCTTTCTTT.

The chain links TRBV7-2 to TRBJ1-2; D perhaps matches TRBD1 (6 bases). V lost 5 bases, J lost 7 bases, and 23 bases lay in between. This CDR3 is 16 amino acids long. Germline CDR1 SGHTA, CDR2 FQGNSA. Here the CDR3 DNA reads TGTGCCAGCAGCCCCCAGGGGAGTGGGGATTCAGGTGGCTACACCTTC. As protein: CASSPQGSGDSGGYTF.

The V gene is TRBV28, the J gene TRBJ2-7, with TRBD1 matching 9 bases. The CDR3 runs 16 residues. The trim removed 5 bases at V and 12 bases at J, leaving 20 bases unmatched. The V gene's germline CDR1 is MDHEN and CDR2 SYDVKM. In nucleotides, the CDR3 is TGTGCCAGCAGTGCCTACAACAGGGGGCTCCTCCCCGGTGCGTACTTC. It codes for CASSAYNRGLLPGAYF.

In its sample, this clone was seen once. V and J are TRBV11-2 and TRBJ1-1; D ambiguous. This CDR3 contains 16 residues. Germline V CDR1 and CDR2: SGHAT, FQNNGV. Trimming removed 2 bases from V and 2 bases from J, with 15 bases in between. The CDR3 nucleotides read TGTGCCAGCAGCTTATCAGTCGCAATCAGTAACACTGAAGCTTTCTTT. The encoded protein is CASSLSVAISNTEAFF.

In nucleotides, the CDR3 is TGTGCCAGCAGTCACAAGACAGGGTTGCAGCCCCAGCATTTT. Protein sequence: CASSHKTGLQPQHF. V usage is TRBV28 and J usage is TRBJ1-5; 7 positions match TRBD1. The germline V gene has CDR1 MDHEN and CDR2 SYDVKM. CDR3 length: 14 residues. V dropped 5 bases and J dropped 7; count of bases not matched to a gene: 8.

The chain joins TRBV5-4 to TRBJ2-7; D perhaps matches TRBD2 (6 bases). The CDR3 is 13 amino acids. Trimming removed 4 bases from V and 3 bases from J, with 11 bases in between. Per germline, CDR1 SGHNT and CDR2 YYREEE (reference sequence). This CDR3 reads CASSPGRNYEQYF. The CDR3 DNA is TGTGCCAGCAGCCCCGGGAGAAACTACGAGCAGTACTTC. Drawing the rest from reference TRBV5-4 and TRBJ2-7, the complete variable domain is ETGVTQSPTHLIKTRGQQVTLRCSSQSGHNTVSWYQQALGQGPQFIFQYYREEENGRGNFPPRFSGLQFPNYSSELNVNALELDDSALYLCASSPGRNYEQYFGPGTRLTVT.

The chain links TRBV7-9 to TRBJ1-1; D gene ambiguous. The CDR3 is 12 amino acids. Germline CDR1 SEHNR, CDR2 FQNEAQ (reference sequence). Trimming shortened V by 7 bases and J by 0 bases, and 6 bases separated the two germline ends. CDR3 DNA sequence: TGTGCCAGCAACAGTATGAACACTGAAGCTTTCTTT. This gives the protein CASNSMNTEAFF.

The V and J genes are TRBV6-6 and TRBJ1-1; perhaps TRBD1 as D (5 bases). In germline, CDR1 is MNHNY, CDR2 SVGAGI (reference sequence). There are 11 residues in the CDR3. V dropped 7 bases and J dropped 8 bases, with 11 bases sitting between them. This chain's CDR3 is CASISGTEAFF. CDR3 in DNA: TGTGCCAGCATCTCAGGGACCGAAGCTTTCTTT.